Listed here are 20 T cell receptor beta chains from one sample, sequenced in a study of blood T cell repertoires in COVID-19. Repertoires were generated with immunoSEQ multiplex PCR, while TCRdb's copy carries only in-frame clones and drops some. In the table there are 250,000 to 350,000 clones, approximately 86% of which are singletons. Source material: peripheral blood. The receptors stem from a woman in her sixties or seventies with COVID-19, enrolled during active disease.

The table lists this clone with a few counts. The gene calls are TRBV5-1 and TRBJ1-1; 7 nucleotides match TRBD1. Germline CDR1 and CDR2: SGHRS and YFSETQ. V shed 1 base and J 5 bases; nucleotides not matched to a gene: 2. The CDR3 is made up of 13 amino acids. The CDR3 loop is CASSLNRGTEAFF. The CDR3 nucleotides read TGCGCCAGCAGCTTGAACAGGGGAACTGAAGCTTTCTTT.

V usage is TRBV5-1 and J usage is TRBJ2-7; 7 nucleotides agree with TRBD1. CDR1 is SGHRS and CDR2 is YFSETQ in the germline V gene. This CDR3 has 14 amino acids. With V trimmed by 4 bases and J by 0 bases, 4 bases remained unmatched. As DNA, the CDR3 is TGCGCCAGCAGCCGAGGGGACAGCTCCTACGAGCAGTACTTC. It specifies CASSRGDSSYEQYF. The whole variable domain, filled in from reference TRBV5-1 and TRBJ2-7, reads KAGVTQTPRYLIKTRGQQVTLSCSPISGHRSVSWYQQTPGQGLQFLFEYFSETQRNKGNFPGRFSGRQFSNSRSEMNVSTLELGDSALYLCASSRGDSSYEQYFGPGTRLTVT.

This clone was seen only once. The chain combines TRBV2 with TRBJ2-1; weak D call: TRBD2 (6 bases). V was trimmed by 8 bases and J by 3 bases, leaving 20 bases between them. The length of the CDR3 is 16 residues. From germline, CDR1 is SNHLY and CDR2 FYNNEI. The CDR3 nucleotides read TGTGCCAGCTTCAGTGGAGAGCGGGTCGTCTACAATGAGCAGTTCTTC. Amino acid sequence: CASFSGERVVYNEQFF.

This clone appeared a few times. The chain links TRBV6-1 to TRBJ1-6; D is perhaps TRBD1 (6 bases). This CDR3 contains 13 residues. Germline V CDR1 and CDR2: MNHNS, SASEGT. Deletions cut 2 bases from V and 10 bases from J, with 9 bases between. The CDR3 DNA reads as TGTGCCAGCAGTGAAATGGGGGCCTCACCCCTCCACTTT. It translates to CASSEMGASPLHF.

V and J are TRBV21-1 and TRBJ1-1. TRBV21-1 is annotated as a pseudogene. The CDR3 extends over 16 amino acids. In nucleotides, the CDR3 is TGTGCCAGCAGCAAAGCGTTAGGAGGGAGAAACACTGAAGCTTTCTTT. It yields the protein CASSKALGGRNTEAFF.

CDR3 bases: TGTGCCAGTAGTCTCATAGGGGCGCGGGGCTACACCTTC. Translation: CASSLIGARGYTF. V and J are TRBV19 and TRBJ1-2; tentative D call: TRBD1 (5 bases). Trimming cost V 5 bases and J 8 bases, with 15 bases left between them. The CDR3 totals 13 residues. Per the germline V gene, CDR1 is LNHDA and CDR2 is SQIVND (reference sequence).

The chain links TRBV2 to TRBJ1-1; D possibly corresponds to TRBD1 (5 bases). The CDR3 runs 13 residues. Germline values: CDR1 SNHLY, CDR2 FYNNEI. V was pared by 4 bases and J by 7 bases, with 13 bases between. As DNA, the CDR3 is TGTGCCAGCAGTGGTCGACAGCTCGTTGAAGCTTTCTTT. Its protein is CASSGRQLVEAFF.

The CDR3 DNA reads as TGTGCCACCAGTCAGGAAGTCAGGGATGAGCAGTTCTTC. Protein product: CATSQEVRDEQFF. The rearrangement uses TRBV24-1 and TRBJ2-1, with D perhaps matching TRBD1 (5 bases). Germline V lookup: CDR1 KGHDR, CDR2 SFDVKD. Trimming took 6 bases from V and 8 from J, leaving 13 bases between them. The CDR3 is 13 amino acids.

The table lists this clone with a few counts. CDR3 sequence (DNA): TGTGCCAGCAGTTACAGGGGTTACGGCTACACCTTC. Protein sequence: CASSYRGYGYTF. The V call is TRBV6-5, the J call TRBJ1-2, with D possibly being TRBD1 (5 bases). Trimming removed 2 bases at V and 8 bases at J, with 9 bases between. The CDR3 runs to 12 residues. Germline loops: CDR1 MNHEY, CDR2 SVGAGI.

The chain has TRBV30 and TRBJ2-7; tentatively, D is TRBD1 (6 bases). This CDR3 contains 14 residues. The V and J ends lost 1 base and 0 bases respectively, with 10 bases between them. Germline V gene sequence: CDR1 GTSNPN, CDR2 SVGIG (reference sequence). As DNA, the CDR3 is TGTGCCTGGAGTGATGGGGGCGCCTCCTACGAGCAGTACTTC. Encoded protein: CAWSDGGASYEQYF.

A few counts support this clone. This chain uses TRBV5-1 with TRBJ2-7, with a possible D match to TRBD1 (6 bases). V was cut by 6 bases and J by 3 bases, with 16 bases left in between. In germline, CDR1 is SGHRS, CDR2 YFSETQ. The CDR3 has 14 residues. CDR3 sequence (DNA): TGCGCCAGCACCCCCGGGACACTGAACTACGAGCAGTACTTC. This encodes CASTPGTLNYEQYF.

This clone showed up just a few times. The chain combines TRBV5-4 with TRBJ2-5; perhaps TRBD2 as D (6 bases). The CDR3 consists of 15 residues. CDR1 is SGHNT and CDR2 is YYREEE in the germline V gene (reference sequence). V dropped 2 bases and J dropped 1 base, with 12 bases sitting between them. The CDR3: CASSFDSGPQETQYF. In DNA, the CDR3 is TGTGCCAGCAGCTTTGATAGCGGTCCCCAAGAGACCCAGTACTTC.

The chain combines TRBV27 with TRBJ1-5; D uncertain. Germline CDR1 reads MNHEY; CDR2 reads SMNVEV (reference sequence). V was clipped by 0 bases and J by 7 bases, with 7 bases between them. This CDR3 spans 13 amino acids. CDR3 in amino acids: CASSLSSVQPQHF. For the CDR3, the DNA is TGTGCCAGCAGTTTATCATCGGTGCAGCCCCAGCATTTT.

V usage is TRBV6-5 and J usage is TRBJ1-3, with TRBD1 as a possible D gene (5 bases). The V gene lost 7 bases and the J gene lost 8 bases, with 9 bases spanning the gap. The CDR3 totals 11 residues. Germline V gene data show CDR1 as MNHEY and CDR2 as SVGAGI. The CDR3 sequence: CASNAGDTIYF. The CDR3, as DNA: TGTGCCAGCAACGCGGGGGACACCATATATTTT.

The CDR3 bases are TGTGCCACCAGTGATTTGCAGGGATCCGGCGAGCAGTACTTC. Translation gives CATSDLQGSGEQYF. This chain joins TRBV24-1 and TRBJ2-7, with D possibly matching TRBD1 (5 bases). V lost 0 bases, J lost 6 bases, and 11 bases lay in between. There are 14 residues in the CDR3. Germline V gene data show CDR1 as KGHDR and CDR2 as SFDVKD.

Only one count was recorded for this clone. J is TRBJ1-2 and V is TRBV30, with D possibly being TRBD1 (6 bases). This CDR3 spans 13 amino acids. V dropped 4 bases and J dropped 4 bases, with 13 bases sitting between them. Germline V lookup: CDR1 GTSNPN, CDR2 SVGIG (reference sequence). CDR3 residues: CAWTRTEAYGYTF. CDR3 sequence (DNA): TGTGCCTGGACGCGGACAGAAGCCTATGGCTACACCTTC.

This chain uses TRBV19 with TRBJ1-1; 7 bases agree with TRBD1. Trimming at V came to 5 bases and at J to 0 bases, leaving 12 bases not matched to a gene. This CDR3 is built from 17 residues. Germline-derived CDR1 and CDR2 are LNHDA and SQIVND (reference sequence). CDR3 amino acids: CASSVRDRPTVNTEAFF. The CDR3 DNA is TGTGCCAGTAGTGTGAGGGACAGACCTACAGTGAACACTGAAGCTTTCTTT.

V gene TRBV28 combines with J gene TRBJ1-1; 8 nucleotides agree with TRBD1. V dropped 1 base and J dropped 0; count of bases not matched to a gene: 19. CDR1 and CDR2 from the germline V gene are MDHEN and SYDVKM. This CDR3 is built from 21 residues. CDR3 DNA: TGTGCCAGCAGTTTATTCGACCCCCGGACAGGGAATGGGCGGGTGAACACTGAAGCTTTCTTT. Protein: CASSLFDPRTGNGRVNTEAFF.

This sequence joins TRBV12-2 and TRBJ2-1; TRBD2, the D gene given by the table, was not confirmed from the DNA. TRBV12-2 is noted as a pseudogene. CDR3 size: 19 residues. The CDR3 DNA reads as TGTGCAAGTCGCCATCTCGGGCAGGAGGGCGAAGGAGTCTACAATGAGCAGTTCTTC. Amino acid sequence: CASRHLGQEGEGVYNEQFF.

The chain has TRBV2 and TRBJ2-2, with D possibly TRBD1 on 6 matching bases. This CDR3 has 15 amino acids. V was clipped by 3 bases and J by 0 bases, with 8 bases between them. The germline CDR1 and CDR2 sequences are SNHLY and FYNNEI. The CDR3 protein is CASSDRGSNTGELFF. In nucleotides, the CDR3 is TGTGCCAGCAGTGACAGGGGTTCGAACACCGGGGAGCTGTTTTTT.